What follows describes a single TCR beta chain. This sample is drawn from a study of tumour-infiltrating T cells in Burkitt lymphoma. Looking at the study overall: Productive clonality predicted overall and progression-free survival.

CDR1 KGHSH and CDR2 LQKENI come from the germline V gene. The CDR3 contains 15 residues. The ends lost 4 bases at V and 8 bases at J; junction bases unmatched: 8. Produced via immunoSEQ multiplex PCR; TCRdb's table is partial and in-frame only. The data contain 4,000 to 5,000 clones, around four fifths of them singletons. The V and J genes are TRBV18 and TRBJ1-4, with 9 bases matching TRBD1. Material: tumor tissue. This clonotype was sampled from a human donor with diffuse large B-cell lymphoma. Some clones in this sample may be carry-over from other donors' samples. This chain's CDR3 is CASSQRTGEKEKLFF. CDR3 DNA sequence: TGTGCCAGCTCACAACGGACAGGGGAAAAAGAAAAACTGTTTTTT.